The 18 T cell receptor beta chains given below trace back to one sample, sequenced in a study of cytomegalovirus exposure and HLA in healthy donors. PCR was performed using 60 Vbeta and 13 Jbeta primers. Profiling relied on immunoSEQ multiplex PCR, and the TCRdb table lists in-frame clones only, not all of them. The table shows around 150,000 clones, with 75% to 90% occurring only once. The sample taken for sequencing was PBMCs. Receptors originate from a man over 45 in good health and CMV-seropositive.

The gene calls are TRBV12-5 and TRBJ1-5; D is unclear. The germline gives CDR1 LGHNT, CDR2 FRNRAP. There are 14 residues in the CDR3. The germline V and J ends were trimmed by 6 bases and 3 bases, with 12 bases remaining between them. CDR3 DNA: TGTGCTAGTGGGTTCGGAGGTTTCAATCAGCCCCAGCATTTT. This encodes CASGFGGFNQPQHF.

This clone was counted once. The DNA of the CDR3 is TGCGCCAGCAGCTTGGTTGGGACAGGGGGACAGAACGAGCAGTACTTC. Protein product: CASSLVGTGGQNEQYF. J is TRBJ2-7 and V is TRBV5-1; 11 bases fit TRBD1. The CDR3 contains 16 residues. Germline-derived CDR1 and CDR2 are SGHRS and YFSETQ. V dropped 0 bases and J dropped 5; count of bases not matched to a gene: 7. The full variable domain, its missing parts supplied by reference TRBV5-1 and TRBJ2-7, is KAGVTQTPRYLIKTRGQQVTLSCSPISGHRSVSWYQQTPGQGLQFLFEYFSETQRNKGNFPGRFSGRQFSNSRSEMNVSTLELGDSALYLCASSLVGTGGQNEQYFGPGTRLTVT.

This chain joins TRBV5-5 and TRBJ1-3; the D gene is possibly TRBD1 (5 bases). The V gene's germline CDR1 is SGHKS and CDR2 YYEKEE (reference sequence). The CDR3 length is 15 residues. Trimming pared 5 bases from V and 0 bases from J, leaving 12 bases between. The CDR3 coding sequence is TGTGCCAGCAGGTTGACAGCTATCTCTGGAAACACCATATATTTT. It is translated as CASRLTAISGNTIYF.

In the case of this clone: Germline is not matched at one junction end, which may reflect a read error. The chain joins TRBV5-1 to TRBJ2-5, with TRBD1 matching 10 bases. Germline assignment: CDR1 SGHRS and CDR2 YFSETQ. CDR3 length: 15 residues. CDR3 sequence (DNA): TGCGCCAGCAGCGGGACAGGGGCAGGCCAAGAGATCCAGTACTTC. Translated, it gives CASSGTGAGQEIQYF.

This chain uses TRBV7-8 with TRBJ2-1; no clear D. This CDR3 comprises 14 residues. Per germline, CDR1 SGHVS and CDR2 FQNEAQ. Trimming removed 1 base at V and 4 bases at J, with 8 bases between. The CDR3 DNA sequence: TGTGCCAGCAGCTTAGGGGCTGATTACAATGAGCAGTTCTTC. It yields the protein CASSLGADYNEQFF.

J is TRBJ1-5 and V is TRBV6-1; D gene unclear. The germline CDR1 and CDR2 sequences are MNHNS and SASEGT. V lost 4 bases and J lost 7, with 5 bases in between. This CDR3 region has 11 residues. The CDR3 spells CASSGVQPQHF. DNA of the CDR3: TGTGCCAGCAGTGGCGTCCAGCCCCAGCATTTT.

V gene TRBV2 combines with J gene TRBJ1-1; 9 bases are a match to TRBD1. Trimming took 4 bases from V and 6 from J; bases not matched to a gene: 3. The V gene's germline CDR1 is SNHLY and CDR2 FYNNEI. The CDR3 sequence is 13 residues long. The CDR3 sequence: CASSVTGGPEAFF. The CDR3 DNA is TGTGCCAGCAGTGTTACAGGGGGCCCTGAAGCTTTCTTT.

This clone was picked up a small number of times. The V gene is TRBV6-1, the J gene TRBJ2-1, with TRBD2 as a possible D gene (5 bases). Trimming left V 3 bases short and J 1 base short, with 7 bases between. The CDR3 contains 14 residues. Germline V gene lookup returns CDR1 MNHNS and CDR2 SASEGT. CDR3 bases: TGTGCCAGCAGTGAGAGGGATTCCTACAATGAGCAGTTCTTC. Translating it yields CASSERDSYNEQFF.

V and J are TRBV7-2 and TRBJ2-1; 8 bases map to TRBD2. V shed 1 base and J 7 bases; nucleotides not matched to a gene: 15. Germline V CDR1 and CDR2: SGHTA, FQGNSA. The CDR3 loop spans 18 amino acids. The CDR3 loop reads CASSLGQAGGLGRNEQFF. For the CDR3, the DNA is TGTGCCAGCAGCTTAGGTCAGGCGGGAGGCCTTGGGAGGAATGAGCAGTTCTTC.

This clone was seen once. In the same sample, other DNA sequences code for this CDR3. V gene TRBV19 combines with J gene TRBJ1-1; D may be TRBD1 (6 bases). The germline gives CDR1 LNHDA, CDR2 SQIVND (reference sequence). This CDR3 has 14 residues. V gave up 3 bases and J gave up 4 bases, with 12 bases separating them. In DNA, the CDR3 is TGTGCCAGTAGTATTTTGGGCAGGGGCACTGAAGCTTTCTTT. Encoded protein: CASSILGRGTEAFF. Drawing the rest from reference TRBV19 and TRBJ1-1, the complete variable domain is DGGITQSPKYLFRKEGQNVTLSCEQNLNHDAMYWYRQDPGQGLRLIYYSQIVNDFQKGDIAEGYSVSREKKESFPLTVTSAQKNPTAFYLCASSILGRGTEAFFGQGTRLTVV.

This rearrangement joins TRBV5-1 to TRBJ2-1, with 9 positions matching TRBD1. The germline gives CDR1 SGHRS, CDR2 YFSETQ. This CDR3 region has 16 residues. J gave up 0 bases and V 6 bases, and 7 bases lay outside the gene matches. CDR3 loop: CASNPGQGSSYNEQFF. As DNA, the CDR3 is TGCGCCAGCAACCCGGGACAGGGAAGCTCCTACAATGAGCAGTTCTTC. Combining the CDR3 with reference TRBV5-1 and TRBJ2-1 gives the whole variable domain KAGVTQTPRYLIKTRGQQVTLSCSPISGHRSVSWYQQTPGQGLQFLFEYFSETQRNKGNFPGRFSGRQFSNSRSEMNVSTLELGDSALYLCASNPGQGSSYNEQFFGPGTRLTVL.

The rearrangement links TRBV9 to TRBJ2-7, with TRBD2 matching 9 bases. The germline gives CDR1 SGDLS, CDR2 YYNGEE. After removal of 0 bases from V and 4 bases from J, the junction contained 5 bases not matched to a gene. The CDR3 length is 15 residues. The CDR3: CASSVAVSGGYEQYF. In DNA, the CDR3 is TGTGCCAGCAGCGTAGCTGTTAGCGGGGGTTACGAGCAGTACTTC.

The chain is built from TRBV28 and TRBJ1-5, with D maybe TRBD1 (5 bases). Germline V lookup: CDR1 MDHEN, CDR2 SYDVKM. The CDR3 has 21 amino acids. Trimming removed 4 bases from V and 0 bases from J, with 28 bases in between. The CDR3: CASSSLPAGPEGVYSNQPQHF. CDR3 in DNA: TGTGCCAGCAGTTCCCTACCCGCGGGACCCGAGGGAGTCTATAGCAATCAGCCCCAGCATTTT.

CDR3 amino acids: CASRPYYSGGPNTEAFF. As DNA, the CDR3 is TGTGCCAGCAGACCGTATTACTCCGGAGGTCCGAACACTGAAGCTTTCTTT. This chain connects TRBV5-8 to TRBJ1-1; no clear D. The CDR3 is 17 residues long. Trimming stripped 5 bases from V and 1 base from J, with 21 bases between. Per germline, CDR1 SGHTS and CDR2 YDEGEE.

This chain connects TRBV6-1 to TRBJ1-2, with 7 nucleotides matching TRBD1. V was clipped by 3 bases and J by 4 bases; unmatched bases: 17. This CDR3 has 18 residues. Germline CDR1 is MNHNS and CDR2 is SASEGT. The CDR3 DNA sequence: TGTGCCAGCAGTGACCCATATCACACAGGGGAAGTGGGCTATGGCTACACCTTC. Residues: CASSDPYHTGEVGYGYTF.

V and J are TRBV7-6 and TRBJ1-2; 7 positions match TRBD1. This CDR3 comprises 14 residues. Losses at the gene ends were 4 bases for V and 3 bases for J; bases not matched to a gene: 5. CDR1 is SGHVS, CDR2 FNYEAQ, per germline. Here the CDR3 DNA reads TGTGCCAGCAGCTCGAGACAGGGTCACTATGGCTACACCTTC. This gives the protein CASSSRQGHYGYTF.

Here the CDR3 reads CASSLFPGQINSGANVLTF. CDR3 DNA: TGTGCCAGCAGCCTATTTCCGGGACAGATAAACTCTGGGGCCAACGTCCTGACTTTC. This rearrangement joins TRBV27 to TRBJ2-6; TRBD1 agrees at 7 bases. The junction had 14 bases not matched to a gene; V was cut back by 6 bases and J by 0 bases. Germline CDR1 is MNHEY and CDR2 is SMNVEV (reference sequence). The CDR3 contains 19 residues.

This rearrangement joins TRBV6-5 to TRBJ1-5; D gene ambiguous. CDR1 MNHEY and CDR2 SVGAGI come from the germline V gene. This CDR3 is built from 14 residues. The V and J ends lost 5 bases and 3 bases respectively, with 11 bases between them. The chain's CDR3 is CASSAWHTNQPQHF. In nucleotides, the CDR3 is TGTGCCAGCAGTGCTTGGCACACCAATCAGCCCCAGCATTTT.